By share of the sample, the clone carrying this T cell receptor beta chain is medium-sized (0.01 to 0.1%). Germline V lookup: CDR1 DFQATT, CDR2 SNEGSKA (reference sequence). The CDR3 sequence is 15 residues long. Trimming removed 0 bases from V and 0 bases from J, with 9 bases in between. Unique molecular identifiers were incorporated during preparation of the TCRbeta library. TCRdb itself ran the PCR reads through MiXCR, one entry per CDR3 protein. The table includes around 200,000 distinct CDR3 sequences, about a tenth detected once. The data derive from a study of T-cell reconstitution after alpha-beta-depleted transplantation in children.

The sample consisted of PBMCs, taken before TCRalphabeta/CD19-depleted stem cell transplant. The receptor comes from a child younger than two with acute myeloid leukemia, due to receive a stem cell transplant. This chain uses TRBV20-1 with TRBJ1-5; D uncertain. CDR3 loop: CSARDLSYSNQPQHF. CDR3 DNA: TGCAGTGCTAGAGATCTTTCCTATAGCAATCAGCCCCAGCATTTT.